This is a list of T cell receptor beta chains from one sample in a study of blood T cell repertoires in COVID-19. Libraries were prepared by immunoSEQ multiplex PCR; TCRdb keeps only in-frame clonotypes and omits some of them. The repertoire holds some 250,000 clones, with 75% to 90% as singletons. Sequenced sample: PBMCs or T cells enriched from blood (not recorded which). The receptors come from a man aged 35 to 55 who had recovered from COVID-19. Each CDR3 is given without its conserved first and last residue.

V	J	CDR3
TRBV15	TRBJ2-1	ATSRDESGSHNEQF
TRBV5-1	TRBJ2-1	ASSFWRADYNEQF
TRBV28	TRBJ2-3	ASSPPSSGALTDTQY
TRBV4-1	TRBJ2-1	ASSRIGGGSSYNEQF
TRBV7-9	TRBJ1-5	ASSPRAGPQH
TRBV20-1	TRBJ2-3	SASEAGPRDTQY
TRBV27	TRBJ2-1	ASSLSGHNEQF
TRBV7-8	TRBJ2-2	ASSMGLAGGIGELF
TRBV7-6	TRBJ1-4	ASSHDRKDKKLF
TRBV7-9	TRBJ1-6	ASSFDRNSPLH
TRBV30	TRBJ1-4	AWDRDPTNEKLF
TRBV19	TRBJ2-3	ASSLHLLAGVLTDTQY
TRBV27	TRBJ2-7	ASNRAGENSYEQY
TRBV7-3	TRBJ2-3	ASSLYIDRDTDTQY
TRBV7-3	TRBJ2-1	ASSSWGGRYGNEQF
TRBV11-2	TRBJ1-1	ASSRDRATEAF
TRBV3-1/TRBV3-2	TRBJ1-4	ASSPQGSGKLF
TRBV12-3/TRBV12-4	TRBJ1-1	ASFGPYTEAF
TRBV3-1/TRBV3-2	TRBJ2-3	ASSQEVSGSADTQY
TRBV5-1	TRBJ1-1	ASSPQGAGATEAF
TRBV29-1	TRBJ1-5	SVWDRGNQPQH
TRBV28	TRBJ2-1	ASKTSGRGNEQF
TRBV14	TRBJ2-1	ASSHLRQVGRPGEQF
TRBV6-1	TRBJ1-4	ASSARTPRLATNEKLF
TRBV5-5	TRBJ2-1	ASSHRTSRDEQF